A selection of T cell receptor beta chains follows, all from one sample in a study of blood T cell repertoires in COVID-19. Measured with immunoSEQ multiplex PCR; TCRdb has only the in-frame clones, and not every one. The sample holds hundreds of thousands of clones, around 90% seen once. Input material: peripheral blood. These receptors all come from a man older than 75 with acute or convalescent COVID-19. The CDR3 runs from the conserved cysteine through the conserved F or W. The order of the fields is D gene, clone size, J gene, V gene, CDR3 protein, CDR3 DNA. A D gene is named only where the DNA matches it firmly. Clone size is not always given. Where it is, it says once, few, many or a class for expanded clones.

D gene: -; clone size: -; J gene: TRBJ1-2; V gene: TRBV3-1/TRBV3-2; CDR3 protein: CASSQDNGRGYTF; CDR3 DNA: TGTGCCAGCAGCCAAGATAACGGGAGGGGCTACACCTTC
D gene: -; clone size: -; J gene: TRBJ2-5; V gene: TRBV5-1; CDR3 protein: CASSFQGIFQETQYF; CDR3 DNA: TGCGCCAGCAGCTTCCAGGGTATCTTCCAAGAGACCCAGTACTTC
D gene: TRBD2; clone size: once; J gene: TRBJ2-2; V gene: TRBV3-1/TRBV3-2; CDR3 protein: CASSQGGGGGLAANTGELFF; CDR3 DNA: TGTGCCAGCAGCCAAGGAGGGGGGGGAGGACTAGCGGCGAACACCGGGGAGCTGTTTTTT
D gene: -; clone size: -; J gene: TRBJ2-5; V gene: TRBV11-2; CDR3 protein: CASSPRPGFSETQYF; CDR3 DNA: TGTGCCAGCAGCCCGCGCCCAGGGTTCTCAGAGACCCAGTACTTC
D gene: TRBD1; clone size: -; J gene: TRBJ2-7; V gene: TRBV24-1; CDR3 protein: CATSDSGTAPYEQYF; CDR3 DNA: TGTGCCACCAGTGATTCCGGGACAGCCCCTTACGAGCAGTACTTC
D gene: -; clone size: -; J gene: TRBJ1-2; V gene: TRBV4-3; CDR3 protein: CASSQDRSRDYGYTF; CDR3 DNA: TGCGCCAGCAGCCAAGATCGAAGCCGAGACTATGGCTACACCTTC
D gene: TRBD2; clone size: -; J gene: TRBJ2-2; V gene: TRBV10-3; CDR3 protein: CAISESASGLTGELFF; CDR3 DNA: TGTGCCATCAGTGAGTCCGCTAGCGGCCTCACCGGGGAGCTGTTTTTT
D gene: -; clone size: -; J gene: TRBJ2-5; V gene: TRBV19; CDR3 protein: CASRPRGGGETQYF; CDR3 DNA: TGTGCCAGTAGACCTAGGGGGGGAGGAGAGACCCAGTACTTC
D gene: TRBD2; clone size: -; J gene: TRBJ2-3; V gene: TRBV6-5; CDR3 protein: CASSLAGYRADTQYF; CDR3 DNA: TGTGCCAGCTCATTAGCGGGATATCGGGCAGATACGCAGTATTTT
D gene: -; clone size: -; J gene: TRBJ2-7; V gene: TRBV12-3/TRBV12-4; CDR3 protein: CASGGGPSYEQYF; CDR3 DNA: TGTGCCAGCGGGGGGGGGCCATCTTACGAGCAGTACTTC
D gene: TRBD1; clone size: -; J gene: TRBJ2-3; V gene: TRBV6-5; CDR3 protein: CASSRDRDTQYF; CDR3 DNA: TGTGCCAGCAGTCGGGACAGGGATACGCAGTATTTT
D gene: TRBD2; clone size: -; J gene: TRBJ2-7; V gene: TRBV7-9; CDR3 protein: CASSLAVSSGQSYEQYF; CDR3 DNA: TGTGCCAGCAGCTTAGCGGTATCTAGCGGGCAGAGCTACGAGCAGTACTTC
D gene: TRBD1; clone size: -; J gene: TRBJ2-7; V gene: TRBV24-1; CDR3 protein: CATSDPPGQVTYEQYF; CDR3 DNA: TGTGCCACCAGTGATCCCCCGGGACAGGTTACCTACGAGCAGTACTTC
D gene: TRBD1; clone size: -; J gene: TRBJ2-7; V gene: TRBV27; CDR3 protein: CASSFRLGYRGRDSYEQYF; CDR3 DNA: TGTGCCAGCAGTTTTCGGTTAGGATACAGGGGGCGAGACTCCTACGAGCAGTACTTC
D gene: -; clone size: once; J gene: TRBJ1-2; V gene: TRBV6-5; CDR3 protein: CASSRESRGKFGYTF; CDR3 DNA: TGTGCCAGCAGCCGCGAATCCAGGGGAAAGTTTGGCTACACCTTC
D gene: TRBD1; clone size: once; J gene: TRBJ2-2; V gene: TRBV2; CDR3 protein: CAKRTGANTGELFF; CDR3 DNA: TGTGCCAAAAGGACAGGAGCGAACACCGGGGAGCTGTTTTTT
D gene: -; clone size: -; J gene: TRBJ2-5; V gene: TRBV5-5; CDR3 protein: CASSFGGTETQYF; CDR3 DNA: TGTGCCAGCAGCTTCGGGGGTACAGAGACCCAGTACTTC
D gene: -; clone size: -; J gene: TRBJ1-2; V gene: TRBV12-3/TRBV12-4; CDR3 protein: CASSSFQGHGYTF; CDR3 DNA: TGTGCCAGCAGCTCCTTTCAGGGTCATGGCTACACCTTC
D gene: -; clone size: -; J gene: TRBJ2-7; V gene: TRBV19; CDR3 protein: CASSSRGWAYEQYF; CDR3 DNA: TGTGCCAGTAGTTCCAGGGGATGGGCCTACGAGCAGTACTTC
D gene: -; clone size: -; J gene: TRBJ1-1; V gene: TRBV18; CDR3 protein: CASSPDLRANTEAFF; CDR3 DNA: TGTGCCAGCTCACCGGATCTCAGGGCGAACACTGAAGCTTTCTTT
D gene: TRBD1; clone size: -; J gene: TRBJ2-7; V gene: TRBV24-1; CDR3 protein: CATSDPRDRSYEQYF; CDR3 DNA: TGTGCCACCAGTGACCCCCGGGACAGATCCTACGAGCAGTACTTC
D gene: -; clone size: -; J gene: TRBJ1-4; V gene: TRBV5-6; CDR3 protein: CASSGGAEKLFF; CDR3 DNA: TGTGCCAGCAGCGGCGGAGCAGAAAAACTGTTTTTT
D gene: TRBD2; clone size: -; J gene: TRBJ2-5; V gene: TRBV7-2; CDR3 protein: CASSLGWEGKTQYF; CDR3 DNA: TGTGCCAGCAGCTTAGGGTGGGAGGGAAAGACCCAGTACTTC
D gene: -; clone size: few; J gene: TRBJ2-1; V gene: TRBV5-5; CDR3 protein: CASSLDSFTYNEQFF; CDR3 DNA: TGTGCCAGCAGCTTGGACAGTTTCACCTACAATGAGCAGTTCTTC
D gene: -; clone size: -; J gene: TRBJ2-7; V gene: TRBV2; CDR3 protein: CASSERERVGGEQYF; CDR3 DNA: TGTGCCAGCAGTGAGCGAGAGCGGGTTGGCGGTGAGCAGTACTTC
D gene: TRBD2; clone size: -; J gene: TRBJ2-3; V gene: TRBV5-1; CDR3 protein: CASSSQFTSGSSTDTQYF; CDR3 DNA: TGCGCCAGCAGCTCTCAATTTACTAGCGGGTCTAGCACAGATACGCAGTATTTT
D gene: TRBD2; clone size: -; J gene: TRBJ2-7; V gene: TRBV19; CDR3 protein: CASSRTSSYEQYF; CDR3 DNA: TGTGCCAGTAGCCGGACTAGCTCCTACGAGCAGTACTTC
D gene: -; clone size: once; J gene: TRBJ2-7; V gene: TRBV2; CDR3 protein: CASSERGGPNGEQYF; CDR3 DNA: TGTGCCAGCAGTGAAAGGGGGGGACCTAATGGAGAGCAGTACTTC
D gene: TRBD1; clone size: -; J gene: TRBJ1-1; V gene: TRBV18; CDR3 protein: CASSPAGTDTEAFF; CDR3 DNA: TGTGCCAGCTCACCGGCCGGGACAGACACTGAAGCTTTCTTT
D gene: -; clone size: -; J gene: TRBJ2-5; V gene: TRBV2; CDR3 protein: CATRRDKRETQYF; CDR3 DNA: TGTGCCACACGCCGGGACAAAAGAGAGACCCAGTACTTC
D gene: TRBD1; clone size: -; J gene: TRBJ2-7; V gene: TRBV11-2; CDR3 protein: CASSFRDRQNEQYF; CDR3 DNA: TGTGCCAGCAGCTTCCGGGACAGGCAGAACGAGCAGTACTTC
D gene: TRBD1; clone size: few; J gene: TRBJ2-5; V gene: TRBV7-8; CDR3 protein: CASSLAGGAETQYF; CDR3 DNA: TGTGCCAGCAGCTTAGCAGGGGGCGCCGAGACCCAGTACTTC
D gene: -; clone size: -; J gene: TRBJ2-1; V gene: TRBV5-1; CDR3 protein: CASSLGGSSYNEQFF; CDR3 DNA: TGCGCCAGCAGCTTGGGCGGGTCCTCCTACAATGAGCAGTTCTTC